This T cell receptor beta chain was identified during a study of CD8 T cells in ankylosing spondylitis. Study observations and caveats: Researchers reportedly found disease-linked clones significantly enriched in matched ankylosing spondylitis synovial fluid.

Each CDR3 protein is one row after TCRdb ran MiXCR on the 5' RACE reads. The profile covers fewer than 250,000 distinct CDR3 sequences, with 8% to 11% appearing a single time and around a fifth taken by the ten largest. Germline-derived CDR1 and CDR2 are KGHDR and SFDVKD. Trimming pared 3 bases from V and 0 bases from J, leaving 12 bases between. This CDR3 region has 16 residues. This clonotype was observed a handful of times. What it recognizes is unknown. The TCR originated in a male donor with ankylosing spondylitis or in good health (not recorded which). This chain joins TRBV24-1 and TRBJ2-3; a possible D gene is TRBD1 (7 bases). The sequencing input was blood, either unsorted or a sorted T cell fraction (not recorded which). DNA for the CDR3: TGTGCCACCAGTGATCCAGGGGGGTCTAGCACAGATACGCAGTATTTT. Amino acid sequence: CATSDPGGSSTDTQYF.